This T cell receptor (beta chain) was retrieved from a study of cytomegalovirus exposure and HLA in healthy donors. Study findings and constraints: Presence/absence analyses supposed approximately even sequencing depth among donors. The majority of TCR sequences were rare, yet some public TCRs appeared in many donors.

Amplification used 60 Vbeta primers and 13 Jbeta primers. The data were produced by immunoSEQ multiplex PCR, yet TCRdb's version contains in-frame clones alone and is incomplete. This repertoire includes fewer than 150,000 clones. Remarks on this clone: Its matching antigen is unknown.

The germline V gene has CDR1 MNHNY and CDR2 SVGAGI (reference sequence). The CDR3 is made up of 15 amino acids. V lost 4 bases and J lost 7; bases outside the gene matches: 9. Donors were nominally healthy when sampled, though unrecorded immune exposures were likely. The clonotype originates from a man in his forties in good health and CMV-seronegative. The gene calls are TRBV6-6 and TRBJ1-2; TRBD1 matches 10 bases. Sequences were obtained from PBMCs. In DNA form, the CDR3 reads TGTGCCAGCAGTTCGGAGGGACAGGGGCTTCGTGGCTACACCTTC. It codes for CASSSEGQGLRGYTF.